This T cell receptor (beta chain) originates from a study of human T cells and chemical hapten exposure. V was pared by 8 bases and J by 5 bases, with 12 bases between. The CDR3 loop spans 12 amino acids. Germline V gene data show CDR1 as ENHRY and CDR2 as SYGVKD. Time point given: patch test 1, 2 weeks after DPC sensitization. Treatment meaning: therapeutic diphenylcyclopropenone sensitization with weekly scalp DPC. This clonotype has a count of ten or more. TCRdb processed the RACE reads anew with MiXCR; each CDR3 protein has one entry. Found here are around 110,000 distinct CDR3 sequences, about 12% of them singletons; the top ten hold just over 1.4%.

The J gene is TRBJ1-1, the V gene TRBV10-3; TRBD1 might be the D (5 bases). This specimen consisted of whole blood, obtained in connection with sensitization to the hapten diphenylcyclopropenone (DPC). This TCR was sampled from a woman aged 45 to 65 with alopecia areata. Some clones in this sample may be carry-over from other donors' samples. As DNA, the CDR3 is TGTGCCATCCTACAGGTGGTAACTGAAGCTTTCTTT. Its protein product is CAILQVVTEAFF.